The 24 T cell receptor beta chains presented below share a single source sample, sequenced in a study of glioma-infiltrating T cells (dated by TCRdb to 2015 to 2016). The run used an Illumina MiSeq. TCR alpha and beta CDR3 regions were amplified with the iRepertoire nested amplicon-rescue multiplex PCR (arm-PCR) platform from RNA. TCRdb trimmed public reads at Q25 via fastp, called clones via MiXCR and kept in-frame beta chains. Each record represents a unique CDR3 protein, reported with the most common genes and DNA among its rows. The sample data list around 170,000 distinct CDR3 sequences, and about 40% of these were observed just once. Around 5.2% of the sample belongs to the ten largest clones. The material sequenced was glioma tissue, nonneoplastic brain tissue, or PBMCs (not recorded which). These receptors originate from a human donor with low-grade glioma or glioblastoma, undergoing nonglioma brain surgery, or in good health (not recorded which).

This clonotype was observed many times. The chain joins TRBV11-2 to TRBJ1-6; D is ambiguous. The V end lost 1 base, the J end lost 7 bases, and 8 bases lay between the germline ends. This CDR3 comprises 14 residues. CDR1 SGHAT and CDR2 FQNNGV come from the germline V gene. This CDR3 reads CASSLATQNSPLHF. CDR3 nucleotides: TGTGCCAGCAGCTTAGCAACTCAGAATTCACCCCTCCACTTT.

As regards this clonotype: A much more abundant neighbour one base away suggests this may be a read error. The rearrangement links TRBV5-4 to TRBJ2-5, with 14 bases aligning to TRBD2. The CDR3 runs 17 residues. Germline CDR1 and CDR2: SGHNT and YYREEE (reference sequence). CDR3 in amino acids: CASSRRLAGGTQENQYF. The CDR3 coding sequence is TGTGCCAGCAGCCGCCGACTAGCGGGAGGGACCCAAGAGAACCAGTACTTC.

Note on this clonotype: A clone one base away is much larger, so this may be a read error. V and J are TRBV6-2 or TRBV6-3 and TRBJ1-1; TRBD1 might be the D (6 bases). Trimming removed 6 bases from V and 2 bases from J, with 19 bases in between. This CDR3 spans 16 amino acids. CDR1 is MNHEY, CDR2 SVGEGT, per germline. CDR3 DNA sequence: TGTGCCAGCAGCTACAGTGGGGGGGCGCTTAACACTGAAGCTTTCTTT. This sequence encodes CASSYSGGALNTEAFF.

This clonotype has ten or more counts. A clone one base away is much larger, so this may be a read error. The rearrangement links TRBV20-1 to TRBJ1-5; D may be TRBD1 (6 bases). CDR1 and CDR2 (germline): DFQATT, SNEGSKA (reference sequence). V gave up 0 bases and J gave up 2 bases, with 8 bases separating them. This CDR3 comprises 14 residues. CDR3 coding DNA: TGCAGTGCTAGAGAGGGGACACGCAATCAGCCCCAGCATTTT. Amino acid sequence: CSAREGTRNQPQHF.

The table lists this clonotype with many counts. The gene calls are TRBV15 and TRBJ1-1; D is unresolved. Trimming took 1 base from V and 1 from J, leaving 4 bases between them. Per the germline V gene, CDR1 is LNHNV and CDR2 is YYDKDF (reference sequence). The CDR3 contains 13 residues. CDR3 sequence: CATSRVRNTEAFF. For the CDR3, the DNA is TGTGCCACCAGCAGAGTTAGGAACACTGAAGCTTTCTTT.

In the case of this clonotype: A much bigger clone sits one base away, suggesting this may be a read error. The chain uses TRBV20-1 and TRBJ2-3, with a possible D match to TRBD1 (5 bases). Germline V gives CDR1 DFQATT, CDR2 SNEGSKA (reference sequence). CDR3 length equals 14 residues. V was cut by 0 bases and J by 4 bases, with 11 bases left in between. The CDR3 DNA reads as TGCAGTGCTAGAGATATAGGGGCGGCAGATACGCAGTATTTT. Translation: CSARDIGAADTQYF.

CDR3 residues: CASSPGTSGSIPYEQYF. The DNA for the CDR3 is TGTGCCAGCAGCCCGGGGACTAGCGGGAGTATCCCCTACGAGCAGTACTTC. The rearrangement joins TRBV3-1 to TRBJ2-7; TRBD2 matches 14 bases. The CDR3 has 17 residues. Germline V lookup: CDR1 LGHDT, CDR2 YNNKEL (reference sequence). V trimming: 4 bases; J trimming: 2 bases; junction bases outside the gene matches: 7.

The chain has TRBV11-2 and TRBJ2-1; 8 nucleotides line up with TRBD2. This CDR3 contains 15 residues. Germline V gene sequence: CDR1 SGHAT, CDR2 FQNNGV. The trim removed 5 bases at V and 4 bases at J, leaving 7 bases unmatched. CDR3 nucleotides: TGTGCCAGCAGCCCGGGGGGGTGCCCATACAATGAGCAGTTCTTC. It is translated as CASSPGGCPYNEQFF.

This clonotype showed up many times. Since a much larger clone is just one base distant, this may be a read error. This rearrangement joins TRBV6-1 to TRBJ1-1; D call uncertain. The V gene's germline CDR1 is MNHNS and CDR2 SASEGT. The CDR3 is made up of 11 amino acids. V shed 5 bases and J shed 1 base, with 2 bases lying between them. CDR3 region: CASSWNTEAFF. In DNA form, the CDR3 reads TGTGCCAGCAGTTGGAACACTGAAGCTTTCTTT.

This clonotype was observed at least ten times. This sequence joins TRBV4-2 and TRBJ2-7; 9 nucleotides match TRBD2. V shed 0 bases and J 4 bases; nucleotides not matched to a gene: 7. Germline assignment: CDR1 LGHNA and CDR2 YNFKEQ. This CDR3 contains 16 residues. As DNA, the CDR3 is TGTGCCAGCAGCCAAGAAGGGGGGCTAGCGGGGTACGAGCAGTACTTC. This encodes CASSQEGGLAGYEQYF.

This clonotype was seen more than once but under ten times. With a much larger clone just one base away, this may be a read error. This sequence joins TRBV28 and TRBJ2-1; D is ambiguous. CDR1 MDHEN and CDR2 SYDVKM come from the germline V gene. The CDR3 length is 14 residues. The CDR3 coding sequence is TGTGCCAGCAGTCAGGTTTTACCCTACAATGAGAAGTTCTTC. Its protein is CASSQVLPYNEKFF.

Many counts were recorded for this clonotype. In nucleotides, the CDR3 is TGTGCCAGCAGCCAAACAGGGGGTGAAGCTTTCTTT. Amino acids: CASSQTGGEAFF. The chain links TRBV3-1 to TRBJ1-1; TRBD1 matches at 8 bases. Germline trimming cut 2 bases from V and 7 bases from J; bases unmatched to any gene: 0. CDR1 is LGHDT, CDR2 YNNKEL, per germline (reference sequence). The CDR3 totals 12 residues.

The J gene is TRBJ2-5, the V gene TRBV20-1; TRBD2 matches at 8 bases. The CDR3 runs 13 residues. Per the germline V gene, CDR1 is DFQATT and CDR2 is SNEGSKA (reference sequence). V shed 7 bases and J 3 bases; nucleotides not matched to a gene: 7. The CDR3 sequence: CSVQTSEKETQYF. Here the CDR3 DNA reads TGCAGTGTCCAGACTAGCGAGAAAGAGACCCAGTACTTC.

About this clonotype itself: A much larger clone lies one base from this, so it may be a read error. V is TRBV29-1 and J is TRBJ2-3; no firm D call. The ends were cut back, 2 bases at V and 5 bases at J, with 5 bases in the middle. The CDR3 runs 11 residues. Germline CDR1 reads SQVTM; CDR2 reads ANQGSEA. The CDR3 nucleotides read TGCAGCGTTGAAAGTCAAGATACGCAGTATTTT. The encoded protein is CSVESQDTQYF.

In regard to this clonotype: One end of the junction varies from germline; a read error may be responsible. The chain carries TRBV20-1 and TRBJ1-1; possible D gene TRBD1, 5 bases. Per germline, CDR1 DFQATT and CDR2 SNEGSKA (reference sequence). The CDR3 has 13 amino acids. The CDR3 sequence is CSARAGGNTKAFF. CDR3 DNA: TGCAGTGCTAGAGCTGGGGGTAACACTAAAGCCTTCTTT.

This clonotype was counted many times. V usage is TRBV7-2 and J usage is TRBJ1-4; perhaps TRBD1 as D (5 bases). Germline lookup yields CDR1 SGHTA and CDR2 FQGNSA. The V end was cut by 0 bases, the J end by 2 bases, with 7 bases between. CDR3 length equals 15 residues. CDR3 residues: CASSLARGTNEKLFF. The CDR3 region has the DNA TGTGCCAGCAGCTTAGCTAGGGGTACTAATGAAAAACTGTTTTTT.

This clonotype was observed many times. The J gene is TRBJ1-4, the V gene TRBV28; D gene uncertain. Trimming removed 3 bases at V and 7 bases at J, with 3 bases between. Germline V CDR1 and CDR2: MDHEN, SYDVKM. The CDR3 spans 11 residues. The CDR3 protein is CASSFSEKLFF. The DNA of the CDR3 is TGTGCCAGCAGTTTTTCTGAAAAACTGTTTTTT.

The chain recombines TRBV2 with TRBJ2-1, with TRBD2 matching 14 bases. Germline-derived CDR1 and CDR2 are SNHLY and FYNNEI. CDR3 length: 15 residues. J lost 9 bases, V lost 9 bases, and 10 bases had no gene match. The CDR3 here is CARGGLAGGIAEQFF. As DNA, the CDR3 is TGTGCCAGAGGCGGACTAGCGGGAGGAATTGCTGAGCAGTTCTTC.

This chain uses TRBV12-3 or TRBV12-4 with TRBJ2-1; TRBD2 agrees at 10 bases. The V gene end was trimmed by 6 bases and the J gene end by 8 bases; junction bases not matched to a gene: 13. The CDR3 is 16 amino acids. CDR3 sequence: CASSSLGLAGGDEQFF. The CDR3 region has the DNA TGTGCCAGCAGCTCCCTCGGGTTAGCGGGAGGTGATGAGCAGTTCTTC.

This clonotype was counted a few times. The V and J genes are TRBV4-1 and TRBJ2-6; possibly TRBD1 for D (8 bases). The CDR3 is made up of 17 amino acids. The ends were cut back, 1 base at V and 2 bases at J, with 12 bases in the middle. From germline, CDR1 is MGHRA and CDR2 YSYEKL. The CDR3 sequence is CASSQVQGGTGANVLTF. Here the CDR3 DNA reads TGCGCCAGCAGCCAAGTACAGGGGGGGACTGGGGCCAACGTCCTGACTTTC.

This clonotype is medium-sized by share. The chain employs TRBV27 and TRBJ1-5; 7 positions agree with TRBD1. Germline V gives CDR1 MNHEY, CDR2 SMNVEV (reference sequence). The CDR3 is 16 residues long. With V trimmed by 1 base and J by 6 bases, 9 bases remained unmatched. CDR3 sequence (DNA): TGTGCCAGCAGTTTATTCGGCAGGGGGAACGGTCAGCCCCAGCATTTT. It yields the protein CASSLFGRGNGQPQHF.

V gene TRBV3-1 combines with J gene TRBJ2-5; 11 bases are a match to TRBD2. The germline V gene encodes CDR1 LGHDT and CDR2 YNNKEL (reference sequence). V gave up 4 bases and J gave up 2 bases; unmatched junction bases: 3. The CDR3 totals 15 residues. The CDR3: CASSPGLAEQETQYF. The DNA of the CDR3 is TGTGCCAGCAGCCCGGGACTAGCGGAGCAAGAGACCCAGTACTTC.

As regards this clonotype: Sequence at one end of the junction differs from germline and may be a read error. The CDR3 region has the DNA TGTGCCAGTAGTACTTCGGGGGGTAACAATGAGCGGTTCTTC. It is translated as CASSTSGGNNERFF. J is TRBJ2-1 and V is TRBV19; TRBD2 agrees at 7 bases. The CDR3 has 14 residues. Looked up from germline, CDR1 is LNHDA and CDR2 is SQIVND (reference sequence).

This clonotype was observed many times. The CDR3 here is CSASGTGAETQYF. CDR3 sequence (DNA): TGCAGTGCTTCCGGGACAGGAGCAGAGACCCAGTACTTC. This chain joins TRBV20-1 and TRBJ2-5, with 8 nucleotides matching TRBD1. Germline loops: CDR1 DFQATT, CDR2 SNEGSKA (reference sequence). The CDR3 totals 13 residues. The J segment lost 4 bases and the V segment lost 5 bases, leaving 6 bases of the junction unmatched.